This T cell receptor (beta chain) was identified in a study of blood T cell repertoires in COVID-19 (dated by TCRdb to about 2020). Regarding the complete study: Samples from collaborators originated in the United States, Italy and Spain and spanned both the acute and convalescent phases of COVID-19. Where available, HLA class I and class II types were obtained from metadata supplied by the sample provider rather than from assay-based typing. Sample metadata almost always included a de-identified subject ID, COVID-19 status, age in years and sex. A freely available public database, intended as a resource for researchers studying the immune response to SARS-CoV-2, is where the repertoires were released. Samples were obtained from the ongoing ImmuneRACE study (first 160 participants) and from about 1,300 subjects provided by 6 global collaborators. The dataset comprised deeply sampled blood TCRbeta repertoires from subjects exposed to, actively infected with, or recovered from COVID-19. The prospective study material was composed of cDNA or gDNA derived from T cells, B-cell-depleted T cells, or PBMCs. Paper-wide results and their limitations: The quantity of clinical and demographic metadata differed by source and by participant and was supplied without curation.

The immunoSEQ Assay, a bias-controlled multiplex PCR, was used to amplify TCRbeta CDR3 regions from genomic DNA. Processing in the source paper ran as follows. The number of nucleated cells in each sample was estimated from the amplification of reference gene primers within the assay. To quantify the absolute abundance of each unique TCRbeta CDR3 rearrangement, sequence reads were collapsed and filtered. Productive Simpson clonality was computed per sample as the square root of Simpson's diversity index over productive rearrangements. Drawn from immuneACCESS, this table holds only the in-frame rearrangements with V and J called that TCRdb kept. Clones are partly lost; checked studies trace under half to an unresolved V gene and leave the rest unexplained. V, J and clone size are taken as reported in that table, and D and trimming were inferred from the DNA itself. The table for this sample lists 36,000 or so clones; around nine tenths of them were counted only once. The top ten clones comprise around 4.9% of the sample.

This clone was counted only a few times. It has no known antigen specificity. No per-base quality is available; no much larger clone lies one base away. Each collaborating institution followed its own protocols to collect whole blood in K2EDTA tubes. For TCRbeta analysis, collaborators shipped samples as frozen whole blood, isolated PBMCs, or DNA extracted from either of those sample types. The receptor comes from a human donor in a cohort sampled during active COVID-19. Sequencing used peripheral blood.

CDR3 protein: CASRAGGGEQYF. The DNA is TGTGCCAGCAGGGCGGGAGGGGGCGAGCAGTACTTC. This receptor chain uses TRBV2 and TRBJ2-7, with 9 central nucleotides matching TRBD2. For this chain, trimming is 6 bases at the V end and 6 bases at the J end, and the number of junction bases without a gene match is 3. The CDR3 numbers 12 residues from cysteine through phenylalanine. Solely the CDR3 DNA is kept, with 36 bases framed from the first base. Looking up the germline V gene yields CDR1 SNHLY and CDR2 FYNNEI.